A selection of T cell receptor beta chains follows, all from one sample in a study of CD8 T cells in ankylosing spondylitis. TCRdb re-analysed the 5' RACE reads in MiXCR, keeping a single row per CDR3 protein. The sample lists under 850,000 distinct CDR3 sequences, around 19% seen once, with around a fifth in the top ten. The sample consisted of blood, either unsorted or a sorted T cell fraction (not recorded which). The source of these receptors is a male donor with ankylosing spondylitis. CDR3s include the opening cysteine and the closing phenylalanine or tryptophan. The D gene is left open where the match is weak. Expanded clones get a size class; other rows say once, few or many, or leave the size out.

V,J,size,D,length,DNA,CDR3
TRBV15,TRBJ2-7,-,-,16,TGTGCCACCAGCAGAGACCCCCCGGTAGTGGAGGGGGAGCAGTACTTC,CATSRDPPVVEGEQYF
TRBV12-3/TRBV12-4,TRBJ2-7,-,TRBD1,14,TGTGCCAGCACCCTGGGACAGGGGTCCCACGAGCAGTACTTC,CASTLGQGSHEQYF
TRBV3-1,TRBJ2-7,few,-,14,TGTGCCAGCAGCCAAGCAGGGGACTCCTACGAGCAGTACTTC,CASSQAGDSYEQYF
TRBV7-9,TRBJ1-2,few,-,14,TGTGCCAGCAGCTCCCCCCACCTCCGCTATGGCTACACCTTC,CASSSPHLRYGYTF
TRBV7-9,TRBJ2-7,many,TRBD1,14,TGTGCCAGCAGCTCGGGACAGGGTTTCTACGAGCAGTACTTC,CASSSGQGFYEQYF
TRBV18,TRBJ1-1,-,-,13,TGTGCCAGCTCATACTCAGGGTACACTGAAGCTTTCTTT,CASSYSGYTEAFF
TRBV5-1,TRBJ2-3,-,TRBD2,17,TGCGCCAGCAGCTTCTCCGGGACTAGCGGGACCACAGATACGCAGTATTTT,CASSFSGTSGTTDTQYF
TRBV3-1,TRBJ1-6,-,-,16,TGTGCCAGCAGCCAAGTACTACCCAGGGGAGACCCACCCCTCCGCTTT,CASSQVLPRGDPPLRF
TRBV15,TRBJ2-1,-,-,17,TGTGCCACCAGCAGCCCATACTTAAGCGGAGGGGAGTGGGGGCAGTTCTTC,CATSSPYLSGGEWGQFF
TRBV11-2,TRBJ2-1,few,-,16,TGTGCCAGCAGCCCTCTAGAGGGCGTGTTCAGGAATGAGCAGTTCTTC,CASSPLEGVFRNEQFF
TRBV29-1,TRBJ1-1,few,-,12,TGCGCATCCGAGGGGCTGGCCACTGAAGCTTTCTTT,CASEGLATEAFF
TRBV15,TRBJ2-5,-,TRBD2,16,TGTGCCACCAGCAGAGAGACCGGGAGGGCCTTTGAGACCCAGTACTTC,CATSRETGRAFETQYF
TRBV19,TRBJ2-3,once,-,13,TGTGCCAGTAGCGGCAGAGTCACAGATACGCAGTATTTT,CASSGRVTDTQYF
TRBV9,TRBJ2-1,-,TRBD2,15,TGTGCCAGCAGCCCCCGGGGGGTTGTCTACAATGAGCAGTTCTTC,CASSPRGVVYNEQFF
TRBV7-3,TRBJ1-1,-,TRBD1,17,TGTGCCAGCAGCTTAAAGGCCAGGGGGCAGGCGAACACTGAAGCTTTCTTT,CASSLKARGQANTEAFF
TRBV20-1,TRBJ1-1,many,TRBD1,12,TGCAGTGCCGGACAGGGGAGGACTGAAGCTTTCTTT,CSAGQGRTEAFF
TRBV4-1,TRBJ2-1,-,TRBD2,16,TGCGCCAGCAGCCAAGCGACTAGCGGATCCTTTTATGAGCAGTTCTTC,CASSQATSGSFYEQFF
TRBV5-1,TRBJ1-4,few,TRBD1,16,TGCGCCAGCAGCCGTGTAGGACAGGCTATTAATGAAAAACTGTTTTTT,CASSRVGQAINEKLFF
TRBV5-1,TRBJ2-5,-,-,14,TGCGCCAGCAGCTCAGGACAAGCCGGAGAGACCCAGTACTTC,CASSSGQAGETQYF
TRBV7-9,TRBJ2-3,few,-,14,TGTGCCAGCAGCTCCGGACGGTCCACAGATACGCAGTATTTT,CASSSGRSTDTQYF
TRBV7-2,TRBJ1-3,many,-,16,TGTGCCAGCAGCTCGGGCTGGGACACCTCTGGAAACACCATATATTTT,CASSSGWDTSGNTIYF
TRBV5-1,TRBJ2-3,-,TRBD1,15,TGCGCCAGCAGGAGGGGGCGGCCCGAGTTTGATACGCAGTATTTT,CASRRGRPEFDTQYF
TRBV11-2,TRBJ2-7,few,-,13,TGTGCCAGCAGTACAGGACCGAACTACGAGCAGTACTTC,CASSTGPNYEQYF
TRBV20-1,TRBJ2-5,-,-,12,TGCAGTCGAATGGGTGGGTCAGAGACCCAGTACTTC,CSRMGGSETQYF
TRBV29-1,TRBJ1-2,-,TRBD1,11,TGCAGCGTTTCACAGGGGAATGGCTACACCTTC,CSVSQGNGYTF
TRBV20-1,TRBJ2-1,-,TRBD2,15,TGCAGTGCTACACGGCCAGCGGGGCTCGGCGATGAGCAGTTCTTC,CSATRPAGLGDEQFF
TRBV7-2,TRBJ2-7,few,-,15,TGTGCCAGCAGCTTAGCGTTACTCACTGGGAGCGAGCAGTACTTC,CASSLALLTGSEQYF
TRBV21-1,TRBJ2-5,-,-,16,TGTGCCAGCAGCTCCCGCGGCCAAGAGGGACAAGAGACCCAGTACTTC,CASSSRGQEGQETQYF
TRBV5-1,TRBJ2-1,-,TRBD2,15,TGCGCCAGCAGACTACTAGCGGGAGGGGGGTATGAGCAGTTCTTC,CASRLLAGGGYEQFF
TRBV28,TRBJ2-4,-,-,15,TGTGCCAGCAGTTCGGGACCGGGGACCAAAAACATTCAGTACTTC,CASSSGPGTKNIQYF
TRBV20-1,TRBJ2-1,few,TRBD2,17,TGCAGTGCTAGAGGTCCGCCCGCGACTAGCCCGAACAATGAGCAGTTCTTC,CSARGPPATSPNNEQFF
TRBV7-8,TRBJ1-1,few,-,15,TGTGCCAGCAGCTCACCCTCGGGGGGTGGGACTGAAGCTTTCTTT,CASSSPSGGGTEAFF
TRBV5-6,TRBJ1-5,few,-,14,TGTGCCAGCAGCTTGAGTTCTGGCAATCAGCCCCAGCATTTT,CASSLSSGNQPQHF
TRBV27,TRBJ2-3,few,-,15,TGTGCCAGCAGTTTAGATGGCGGGAGCACAGATACGCAGTATTTT,CASSLDGGSTDTQYF
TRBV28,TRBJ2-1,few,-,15,TGTGCCAGCAGTTGGTGGGCCTCTCGGGACAATGAGCAGTTCTTC,CASSWWASRDNEQFF
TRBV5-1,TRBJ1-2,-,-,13,TGCGCCAGCAGCTCAAAAGGGGCGGGCGGCTACACCTTC,CASSSKGAGGYTF
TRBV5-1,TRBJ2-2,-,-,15,TGCGCCAGCAGCTTGGTGGGCAGCTACACCGGGGAGCTGTTTTTT,CASSLVGSYTGELFF
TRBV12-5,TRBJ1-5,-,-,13,TGTGCTAGTGGTACCGATATTCTTCCGCCCCAGCATTTT,CASGTDILPPQHF
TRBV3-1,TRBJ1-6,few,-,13,TGTGCCAGCAGCCAGCTGGGGATGTCACCCCTCCACTTT,CASSQLGMSPLHF
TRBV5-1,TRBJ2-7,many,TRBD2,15,TGCGCCAGCAGCCCAGGACTAGCGGGAGTCTACGAGCAGTACTTC,CASSPGLAGVYEQYF
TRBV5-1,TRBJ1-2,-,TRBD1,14,TGCGCCAGCAGCTGGACAGGGAATACCTATGGCTACACCTTC,CASSWTGNTYGYTF
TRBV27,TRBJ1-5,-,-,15,TGTGCCAGCAGTTTATCCAATTATGGGGCCCAGCCCCAGCATTTT,CASSLSNYGAQPQHF
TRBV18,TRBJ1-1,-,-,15,TGTGCCAGCTCACTACAGGGTACCTTGAACACTGAAGCTTTCTTT,CASSLQGTLNTEAFF
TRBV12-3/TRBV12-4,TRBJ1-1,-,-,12,TGTGCCAGCACCCTCGCCTACACTGAAGCTTTCTTT,CASTLAYTEAFF
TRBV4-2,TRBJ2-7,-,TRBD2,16,TGTGCCAGCAGCCAAGGGCTAGCGGGAGAGGAATACGAGCAGTACTTC,CASSQGLAGEEYEQYF
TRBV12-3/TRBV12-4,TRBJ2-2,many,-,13,TGTGCCAGCACGCCAACGGGGCCCGGGGAGCTGTTTTTT,CASTPTGPGELFF
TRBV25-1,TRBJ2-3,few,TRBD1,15,TGTGCCAGCAGTCTAAGGGACAGGGGATCAGATACGCAGTATTTT,CASSLRDRGSDTQYF
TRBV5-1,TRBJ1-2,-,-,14,TGCGCCAGCAGAAGGACAGAAGGGGACTATGGCTACACCTTC,CASRRTEGDYGYTF
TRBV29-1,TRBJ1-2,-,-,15,TGCAGCGTTGAAGATTGGGGGGGCGCTGAATATGGCTACACCTTC,CSVEDWGGAEYGYTF
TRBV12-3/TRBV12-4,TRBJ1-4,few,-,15,TGTGCCAGCAGTGGGGACGCCGCAACTAATGAAAAACTGTTTTTT,CASSGDAATNEKLFF
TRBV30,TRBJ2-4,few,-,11,TGTGCCTGGAGTGAGGGAAACATTCAGTACTTC,CAWSEGNIQYF
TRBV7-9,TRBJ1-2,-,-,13,TGTGCCAGCAGCTCTCGCGTTAACTATGGCTACACCTTC,CASSSRVNYGYTF
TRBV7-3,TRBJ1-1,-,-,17,TGTGCCAGCAGCTTAACGTATGGCACCGGGGCGGACACTGAAGCTTTCTTT,CASSLTYGTGADTEAFF
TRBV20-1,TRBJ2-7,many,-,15,TGCAGTGCCCCAACCCCTACAGGTGTGGTCGGCGAGCAGTACTTC,CSAPTPTGVVGEQYF
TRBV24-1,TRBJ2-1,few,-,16,TGTGCCACCAGTCCCCGAGCGCGAAGCTCCTACAATGAGCAGTTCTTC,CATSPRARSSYNEQFF